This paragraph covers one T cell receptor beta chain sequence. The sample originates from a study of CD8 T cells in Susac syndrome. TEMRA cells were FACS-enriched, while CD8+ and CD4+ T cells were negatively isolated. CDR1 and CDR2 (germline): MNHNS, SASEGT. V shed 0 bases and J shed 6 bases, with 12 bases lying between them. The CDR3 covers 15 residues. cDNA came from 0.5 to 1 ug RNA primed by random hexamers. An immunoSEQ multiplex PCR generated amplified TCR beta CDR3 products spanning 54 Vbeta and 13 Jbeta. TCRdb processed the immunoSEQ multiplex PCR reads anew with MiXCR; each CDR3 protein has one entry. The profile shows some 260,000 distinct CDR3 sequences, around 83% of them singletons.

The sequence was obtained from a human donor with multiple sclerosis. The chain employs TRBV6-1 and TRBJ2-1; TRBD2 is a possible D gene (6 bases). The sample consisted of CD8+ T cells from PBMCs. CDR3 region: CASSEAGSGVNEQFF. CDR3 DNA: TGTGCCAGCAGTGAAGCAGGGTCGGGGGTCAATGAGCAGTTCTTC.